A single sample is the source of the 32 T cell receptor beta chains below, sequenced in a study of graft-versus-host responses after intestinal transplantation. The assay was immunoSEQ multiplex PCR, and TCRdb's table has in-frame clones only and misses some. The repertoire consists of some 43,000 clones, with roughly 94% occurring once and the leading ten covering about 1.6%. Source: PBMCs, taken around 350 days after intestinal transplant. The receptors come from a human patient who received an intestinal transplant, so some T cells may come from the graft donor.

V and J are TRBV18 and TRBJ2-7; no reliable D call. The V gene lost 3 bases and the J gene lost 2 bases, with 11 bases spanning the gap. The V gene's germline CDR1 is KGHSH and CDR2 LQKENI. This CDR3 is built from 14 residues. The CDR3 sequence: CASSPEDGTYEQYF. The CDR3 coding sequence is TGTGCCAGCTCACCCGAGGATGGGACCTACGAGCAGTACTTC.

The V and J genes are TRBV7-9 and TRBJ1-5; 7 positions match TRBD1. V was pared by 5 bases and J by 4 bases, with 8 bases of the junction left unmatched. Germline CDR1 and CDR2: SEHNR and FQNEAQ (reference sequence). This CDR3 contains 15 residues. In DNA form, the CDR3 reads TGTGCCAGCAGCCCTCAGGGGGATCGGAATCAGCCCCAGCATTTT. It codes for CASSPQGDRNQPQHF.

The chain combines TRBV19 with TRBJ2-1, with 8 positions matching TRBD2. Germline V gene lookup returns CDR1 LNHDA and CDR2 SQIVND (reference sequence). With 3 bases clipped from V and 8 bases from J, the junction kept 9 bases outside the gene matches. The CDR3 sequence is 15 residues long. The CDR3 region has the DNA TGTGCCAGTAGTATTTTTAGCGGGGACATCCATGAGCAGTTCTTC. Residues: CASSIFSGDIHEQFF. The whole variable domain, remainder taken from reference TRBV19 and TRBJ2-1, is DGGITQSPKYLFRKEGQNVTLSCEQNLNHDAMYWYRQDPGQGLRLIYYSQIVNDFQKGDIAEGYSVSREKKESFPLTVTSAQKNPTAFYLCASSIFSGDIHEQFFGPGTRLTVL.

This rearrangement joins TRBV19 to TRBJ1-2; TRBD1 might be the D (6 bases). This CDR3 has 15 residues. Germline-derived CDR1 and CDR2 are LNHDA and SQIVND (reference sequence). Trimming stripped 4 bases from V and 6 bases from J, with 18 bases between. In DNA form, the CDR3 reads TGTGCCAGTAGTACCGGACAGACCCAACGGGATGGCTACACCTTC. Its protein product is CASSTGQTQRDGYTF.

This chain connects TRBV7-9 to TRBJ1-6; D gene uncertain. V was shortened by 3 bases and J by 0 bases, with 6 bases between the two germline ends. CDR1 is SEHNR, CDR2 FQNEAQ, per germline (reference sequence). This CDR3 contains 15 residues. The CDR3 DNA reads TGTGCCAGCAGCTTCGGAAGCTCCTATAATTCACCCCTCCACTTT. Translated: CASSFGSSYNSPLHF.

The chain recombines TRBV6-5 with TRBJ1-3, with D maybe TRBD1 (6 bases). Germline lookup yields CDR1 MNHEY and CDR2 SVGAGI. This CDR3 has 14 amino acids. Between the trimmed V and J ends, which lost 6 bases and 2 bases, there was a span of 11 bases. Here the CDR3 DNA reads TGTGCCAGCAGACCAGGGGCTGCTGGAAACACCATATATTTT. Residues: CASRPGAAGNTIYF.

The chain links TRBV9 to TRBJ2-5; 12 bases map to TRBD2. The CDR3 has 16 residues. After removal of 0 bases from V and 7 bases from J, the junction contained 7 bases not matched to a gene. Germline assignment: CDR1 SGDLS and CDR2 YYNGEE. DNA of the CDR3: TGTGCCAGCAGCGTAGCCCCTAGCGGGAGGGAGGGGACCCAGTACTTC. Translating gives CASSVAPSGREGTQYF.

V gene TRBV9 combines with J gene TRBJ1-1, with D possibly matching TRBD1 (6 bases). V lost 5 bases to trimming and J lost 1 base, with 15 bases between them. This CDR3 has 15 amino acids. The germline V gene encodes CDR1 SGDLS and CDR2 YYNGEE. The CDR3 loop is CASSESQGANTEAFF. The DNA for the CDR3 is TGTGCCAGCAGTGAATCACAGGGAGCGAACACTGAAGCTTTCTTT.

This clone appeared a single time. CDR3 coding DNA: TGCAGCGTTAACGGTGACTACGAGCAGTACTTC. It yields the protein CSVNGDYEQYF. The chain has TRBV29-1 and TRBJ2-7; D unresolved. Germline V gene sequence: CDR1 SQVTM, CDR2 ANQGSEA. CDR3 size: 11 residues. Trimming removed 5 bases at V and 3 bases at J, with 8 bases between.

CDR3 protein: CATSDRRGAGQYF. In DNA form, the CDR3 reads TGTGCCACCAGCGACCGACGTGGTGCTGGGCAGTACTTC. The chain combines TRBV15 with TRBJ2-7, with unresolved D. In germline, CDR1 is LNHNV, CDR2 YYDKDF (reference sequence). The CDR3 sequence is 13 residues long. Trimming removed 5 bases from V and 9 bases from J, with 17 bases in between.

This chain uses TRBV28 with TRBJ1-1; a weak D match, TRBD1 (6 bases). This CDR3 region has 11 residues. Germline assignment: CDR1 MDHEN and CDR2 SYDVKM. Trimming stripped 6 bases from V and 11 bases from J, with 13 bases between. Written as DNA, the CDR3 is TGTGCCAGCAGCCAACAGGGCGAGGCTTTCTTT. Translated, it gives CASSQQGEAFF.

The chain couples TRBV9 to TRBJ2-3; D may be TRBD1 or TRBD2 (6 bases each). The germline gives CDR1 SGDLS, CDR2 YYNGEE. The ends were cut back, 0 bases at V and 1 base at J, with 12 bases in the middle. The CDR3 is 16 residues long. The CDR3 region is CASSVGSGGGTDTQYF. For the CDR3, the DNA is TGTGCCAGCAGCGTAGGGTCCGGGGGCGGCACAGATACGCAGTATTTT.

A single count supports this clone. The rearrangement links TRBV7-9 to TRBJ2-5; 7 bases are a match to TRBD2. Germline loops: CDR1 SEHNR, CDR2 FQNEAQ (reference sequence). Unmatched junction bases numbered 17, after V lost 6 bases and J lost 7 bases. This CDR3 comprises 16 residues. CDR3 bases: TGTGCCAGCAGTTCTCCTAGCGGATTTAAGACGGGGACCCAGTACTTC. It encodes CASSSPSGFKTGTQYF.

This chain links TRBV6-5 with TRBJ2-3; tentatively, D is TRBD1 (6 bases). Trimming removed 2 bases from V and 8 bases from J, with 17 bases in between. CDR1 is MNHEY, CDR2 SVGAGI, per germline. The CDR3 is made up of 15 amino acids. CDR3 sequence: CASSYEGGSPGTQYF. DNA for the CDR3: TGTGCCAGCAGTTACGAAGGGGGTAGCCCGGGTACGCAGTATTTT.

The rearrangement joins TRBV11-2 to TRBJ2-5; TRBD2 aligns across 7 bases. There are 19 residues in the CDR3. Germline V gene sequence: CDR1 SGHAT, CDR2 FQNNGV. With V trimmed by 2 bases and J by 6 bases, 21 bases remained unmatched. The CDR3 spells CASSLNSLLGGLVQKTQYF. The CDR3 DNA sequence: TGTGCCAGCAGCTTAAATTCTCTTCTGGGAGGGCTAGTGCAAAAGACCCAGTACTTC.

About this clone itself: One end of the junction fails to match germline, which may point to a read error. The chain recombines TRBV27 with TRBJ2-3; 9 bases align to TRBD2. From germline, CDR1 is MNHEY and CDR2 SMNVEV (reference sequence). The CDR3 is made up of 14 amino acids. CDR3 nucleotides: TGTGCCAGCAGTTCCGGGACTAGCAGAGATACGCAGTATTTT. Amino acid sequence: CASSSGTSRDTQYF.

V gene TRBV7-3 combines with J gene TRBJ2-7; D possibly uses TRBD1 or TRBD2 (6 bases each). Germline V gives CDR1 SGHTA, CDR2 FQGTGA. Trimming removed 10 bases at V and 4 bases at J, with 26 bases between. The CDR3 sequence is 16 residues long. The CDR3 spells CATGAGIDRCSYEQYF. In DNA, the CDR3 is TGTGCCACAGGGGCGGGGATCGATAGGTGCTCATACGAGCAGTACTTC.

This rearrangement joins TRBV19 to TRBJ1-1; D may be TRBD1 (6 bases). Germline CDR1 reads LNHDA; CDR2 reads SQIVND (reference sequence). Trimming left V 3 bases short and J 10 bases short, with 21 bases between. This CDR3 has 15 residues. DNA for the CDR3: TGTGCCAGTAGTATTCTACCACTCGCCGGGGGCGGAGCTTTCTTT. This gives the protein CASSILPLAGGGAFF.

The rearrangement uses TRBV6-6 and TRBJ1-2, with D possibly being TRBD1 (6 bases). V was cut by 4 bases and J by 8 bases, with 14 bases left in between. This CDR3 has 13 amino acids. Looked up from germline, CDR1 is MNHNY and CDR2 is SVGAGI (reference sequence). This chain's CDR3 is CASSLVPDRGYTF. The CDR3 region has the DNA TGTGCCAGCAGTTTAGTTCCCGACAGGGGCTACACCTTC.

The V gene is TRBV20-1, the J gene TRBJ2-1; TRBD1 aligns across 8 bases. The CDR3 contains 10 residues. Germline CDR1 reads DFQATT; CDR2 reads SNEGSKA (reference sequence). Trimming cost V 4 bases and J 14 bases; bases outside gene matches: 4. The CDR3 is CSAKPGQEFF. DNA of the CDR3: TGCAGTGCTAAACCGGGACAGGAGTTCTTC.

CDR3 residues: CASSRRPLSYEQYF. The CDR3 DNA sequence: TGTGCCAGCAGCCGCCGGCCCCTCTCCTACGAGCAGTACTTC. The rearrangement joins TRBV6-1 to TRBJ2-7, with unresolved D. Per the germline V gene, CDR1 is MNHNS and CDR2 is SASEGT. The CDR3 is 14 amino acids. Trimming removed 6 bases at V and 0 bases at J, with 12 bases between.

This clone was seen once. The CDR3 DNA follows: TGTGCCAGCAGCTGGTTTGGAAACACCATATATTTT. Protein sequence: CASSWFGNTIYF. The J gene is TRBJ1-3, the V gene TRBV5-6; D remains ambiguous. CDR1 and CDR2 (germline): SGHDT, YYEEEE. V was trimmed by 3 bases and J by 3 bases, leaving 4 bases between them. The CDR3 is made up of 12 amino acids.

This chain joins TRBV29-1 and TRBJ1-1; D is unclear. The germline V and J ends were trimmed by 3 bases and 7 bases, with 12 bases remaining between them. Germline CDR1 reads SQVTM; CDR2 reads ANQGSEA. The length of the CDR3 is 12 residues. CDR3 DNA: TGCAGCGTTGAGGCCGGGCGGAATGAAGCTTTCTTT. It encodes CSVEAGRNEAFF.

The gene calls are TRBV5-1 and TRBJ2-2, with D tentatively TRBD1 (5 bases). CDR3 length: 15 amino acids. Per germline, CDR1 SGHRS and CDR2 YFSETQ. Trimming left V 2 bases short and J 1 base short, with 9 bases between. The CDR3 DNA reads TGCGCCAGCAGCTTCGGCAGGGAGAACACCGGGGAGCTGTTTTTT. As protein: CASSFGRENTGELFF.

The chain uses TRBV6-5 and TRBJ2-5, with 7 bases matching TRBD1. Germline CDR1 is MNHEY and CDR2 is SVGAGI. CDR3 length: 14 residues. The V gene end was trimmed by 6 bases and the J gene end by 9 bases; junction bases not matched to a gene: 13. The CDR3 region has the DNA TGTGCCAGCAGGGCTCCGGGACAGCGTGTGGCCCAGTACTTC. Translating gives CASRAPGQRVAQYF.

CDR3: CASSVETGQGQETQYF. The CDR3 region has the DNA TGTGCCAGCAGCGTAGAAACAGGCCAGGGCCAAGAGACCCAGTACTTC. The rearrangement links TRBV9 to TRBJ2-5, with a tentative D call TRBD1 (5 bases). The CDR3 consists of 16 residues. Per germline, CDR1 SGDLS and CDR2 YYNGEE. Deletions cut 0 bases from V and 1 base from J, with 13 bases between.

The chain recombines TRBV27 with TRBJ1-5; 7 bases map to TRBD1. Unmatched junction bases numbered 6, after V lost 5 bases and J lost 5 bases. The CDR3 is 14 amino acids. The germline CDR1 and CDR2 sequences are MNHEY and SMNVEV (reference sequence). The CDR3 loop reads CASSQVQGDQPQHF. CDR3 nucleotide sequence: TGTGCCAGCAGTCAGGTCCAGGGGGATCAGCCCCAGCATTTT.

This rearrangement joins TRBV2 to TRBJ2-5; 11 nucleotides agree with TRBD2. The V segment lost 6 bases and the J segment 2 bases; nucleotides outside the gene matches: 5. Germline CDR1 is SNHLY and CDR2 is FYNNEI. This CDR3 is built from 15 residues. CDR3 in DNA: TGTGCCAGCAGAGGACTAGCGGGTCTACAAGAGACCCAGTACTTC. It is translated as CASRGLAGLQETQYF.

The chain combines TRBV12-5 with TRBJ2-1; 10 bases match TRBD2. V shed 5 bases, J shed 5 bases, and the junction held 9 bases outside the gene matches. The CDR3 extends over 16 amino acids. Germline CDR1 reads LGHNT; CDR2 reads FRNRAP. Here the CDR3 DNA reads TGTGCTAGTGGTAGCGACTTAGCGGGGGGCCACAATGAGCAGTTCTTC. Residues: CASGSDLAGGHNEQFF.

This sequence joins TRBV5-4 and TRBJ1-3; 8 bases line up with TRBD1. Germline V gene sequence: CDR1 SGHNT, CDR2 YYREEE (reference sequence). The CDR3 runs 14 residues. V gave up 1 base and J gave up 8 bases; unmatched junction bases: 5. The DNA for the CDR3 is TGTGCCAGCAGCTTGACAGGGGGTACGGACACCATATATTTT. This sequence encodes CASSLTGGTDTIYF.

This clone was observed a single time. The V and J genes are TRBV15 and TRBJ2-2; possibly TRBD1 or TRBD2 for D (5 bases each). Between the trimmed V and J ends, which lost 5 bases and 5 bases, there was a span of 12 bases. Germline V CDR1 and CDR2: LNHNV, YYDKDF (reference sequence). The CDR3 has 14 residues. The CDR3 sequence: CATSAGSWTGELFF. The CDR3 DNA is TGTGCCACCAGCGCAGGGAGTTGGACCGGGGAGCTGTTTTTT.

V is TRBV5-1 and J is TRBJ2-2; unclear D gene. Trimming left V 4 bases short and J 0 bases short, with 10 bases between. Per the germline V gene, CDR1 is SGHRS and CDR2 is YFSETQ. This CDR3 spans 15 amino acids. The CDR3 DNA reads TGCGCCAGCAGCCTAACGACGGCGAACACCGGGGAGCTGTTTTTT. Its protein is CASSLTTANTGELFF.